This T cell receptor (beta chain) is drawn from a study of molecular identifiers for immune sequencing clone quantification. Across the whole study: Naive CD8 RNA (about 20,000 or 100,000 cells) was divided into five aliquots, with four sequenced. Regarding the study as a whole: Spiked TCR RNA from one Jurkat cell reportedly showed up when mixed among 1 million or so naive cells.

This clonotype was observed a single time. Its antigen is not known. Using a CD8+CD4-CCR7+CD45RA+ phenotype, naive CD8 T cells were sorted. Previously reported methods and listed TCR primers produced the bulk TCR libraries. TCRdb ran MiXCR on the PCR reads and lists one entry per CDR3 protein. In the table there are hundreds of thousands of distinct CDR3 sequences, about 25% of which are singletons. This clonotype was obtained from a human donor in good health. Some libraries in this study had Jurkat cell RNA spiked in. The specimen was naive CD8+ T cells from blood, with Jurkat cell RNA spiked in. Specified subset: FACS-sorted CD8+CD4-CCR7+CD45RA+ naive T cells.

In nucleotides, the CDR3 is TGTGCCAGCACCGTAATAGCGGGCGACTACGAGCAGTACTTC. Translated, it gives CASTVIAGDYEQYF. The rearrangement uses TRBV11-2 and TRBJ2-7; 7 positions match TRBD2. V lost 7 bases, J lost 3 bases, and 9 bases stayed unmatched. The CDR3 length is 14 residues. Germline loops: CDR1 SGHAT, CDR2 FQNNGV.